This T cell receptor (beta chain) was captured by sequencing in a study of post-analysis software for immune sequencing data. General study points: Diversity measured as normalized Chao1 was significantly lower in multiple sclerosis patients than in controls. Under the F measure, samples that were prepared in one batch clustered strongly together.

cDNA libraries of TCR beta carried unique molecular identifiers. Starting from roughly 1.1 to 9.2 million T cells, the study yielded 460,000 or so cDNA molecules. MiXCR, applied by TCRdb to the PCR reads, yields one record per CDR3 protein. There are 500,000 to 600,000 distinct CDR3 sequences in the sample; about 44% occur only once, and approximately 1.7% lies in the top ten. Notes on this clonotype: Its antigen remains unidentified.

The sample comprised blood. This receptor was obtained from a girl between 10 and 17 years old with multiple sclerosis.

CDR3 DNA: TGCAGTGCTCCAAGAACCGGGGAGGGAGTTACGCAGTATTTT. Residues: CSAPRTGEGVTQYF. The chain employs TRBV20-1 and TRBJ2-3, with 7 bases fitting TRBD2. CDR3 length: 14 residues. Germline CDR1 DFQATT, CDR2 SNEGSKA (reference sequence). With V trimmed by 5 bases and J by 8 bases, 13 bases remained unmatched.